Listed below are T cell receptor beta chains from one sample, sequenced in a study of blood T cell repertoires in COVID-19. Profiling relied on immunoSEQ multiplex PCR, and the TCRdb table lists in-frame clones only, not all of them. The repertoire holds some 120,000 clones, with more than 75% as singletons. Sequenced material: peripheral blood. These receptor sequences come from a man aged 50 or older with active COVID-19. Each CDR3 is given with its conserved first and last residue. Fields, in order: CDR3 DNA, CDR3 protein, D gene, clone size, J gene, V gene. D genes are given only for firm matches. For some rows the clone size is stated as once, few or many, or as a class when expanded; others skip it.

TGTGCCAGCAGCTTCCAGGGGCGGACTGAAGCTTTCTTT,CASSFQGRTEAFF,-,-,TRBJ1-1,TRBV5-4
TGTGCCAGCAGTTTTCGACAGTACAATGAGCAGTTCTTC,CASSFRQYNEQFF,-,-,TRBJ2-1,TRBV27
TGTGCCAGCAGCTACGACAGGGGAAGTAGGGGCTACACCTTC,CASSYDRGSRGYTF,TRBD1,few,TRBJ1-2,TRBV27
TGTGCCAGCAGTCAACAGGACAGGGAGCAGTTCTTC,CASSQQDREQFF,TRBD1,-,TRBJ2-1,TRBV27
TGTGCCAGCAGTGAAGACGGCTATGGCTACACCTTC,CASSEDGYGYTF,-,-,TRBJ1-2,TRBV6-1
TGTGCCACCAGCGATGCGGTGCGAGTTGAAGCTTTCTTT,CATSDAVRVEAFF,-,-,TRBJ1-1,TRBV15
TGTGCCATCAGTGAGTTGCGGGAGGGCCGAGATACGCAGTATTTT,CAISELREGRDTQYF,TRBD2,-,TRBJ2-3,TRBV10-3
TGCGCCAGCAGCCAAGTCGGGGGGTACATTCAGTACTTC,CASSQVGGYIQYF,TRBD2,-,TRBJ2-4,TRBV4-1
TGTGCCAGCAGCCCAGAGGGTGGGACAGCTCGCTACGAGCAGTACTTC,CASSPEGGTARYEQYF,TRBD1,-,TRBJ2-7,TRBV5-5
TGTGCCAGCAGCTTCTCTCGGACTAGCGGGTACCCTTCCGGGGAGCTGTTTTTT,CASSFSRTSGYPSGELFF,TRBD2,-,TRBJ2-2,TRBV25-1
TGTGCCAGCAGCTTTAAACGCGCTAGCGGGGGTAAAGAGACCCAGTACTTC,CASSFKRASGGKETQYF,TRBD2,once,TRBJ2-5,TRBV5-4
TGTGCCAGTAGTATTCACAGGGTCGGGCAGCCCCAGCATTTT,CASSIHRVGQPQHF,-,-,TRBJ1-5,TRBV19
TGTGCCAGCAGCCGGGGATGGGCGGCAAACAATGAGCAGTTCTTC,CASSRGWAANNEQFF,-,-,TRBJ2-1,TRBV6-5
TGTGCCAGCAGCTTCGGGCTTAGCGGGAGTAAGAAAGATACGCAGTATTTT,CASSFGLSGSKKDTQYF,TRBD2,few,TRBJ2-3,TRBV11-3
TGTGCCAGCGGCGACAGCATGAACACTGAAGCTTTCTTT,CASGDSMNTEAFF,-,-,TRBJ1-1,TRBV7-8
TGTGCCAGTAGTAGAAAACAGGGACTACCGTACCAAGAGACCCAGTACTTC,CASSRKQGLPYQETQYF,-,-,TRBJ2-5,TRBV19
TGTGCCAGCCGATCTCTAGCGGGAGGACACAATGAGCAGTTCTTC,CASRSLAGGHNEQFF,TRBD2,few,TRBJ2-1,TRBV2
TGTGCCAGTAGTACCTATCAGGGGGTGGGAGATACGCAGTATTTT,CASSTYQGVGDTQYF,TRBD1,-,TRBJ2-3,TRBV19
TGTGCCAGCTCACCTGGACAGGGGTTCAGAGTCTCACCCCTCCACTTT,CASSPGQGFRVSPLHF,TRBD1,-,TRBJ1-6,TRBV18
TGCGCCAGCAGCTTAGCCCCCGGGACACTTACTTACGCTGAAGCTTTCTTT,CASSLAPGTLTYAEAFF,-,-,TRBJ1-1,TRBV5-1
TGTGCCAGCAGGTGGAACAGAGAGCAGTTCTTC,CASRWNREQFF,-,once,TRBJ2-1,TRBV28
TGCGCCAGCAGCCGGACAGGGGGGGACACTGAAGCTTTCTTT,CASSRTGGDTEAFF,TRBD1,-,TRBJ1-1,TRBV5-1
TGTGCCAGTAGTACTTTCGGGTCCAGCAATCAGCCCCAGCATTTT,CASSTFGSSNQPQHF,-,-,TRBJ1-5,TRBV19
TGTGCCAGCAGCCAGCGGGAGGACTCATCGAATGAGCAGTTCTTC,CASSQREDSSNEQFF,TRBD2,-,TRBJ2-1,TRBV4-2
TGTGCCAGTAGTATGATAGCGGCCAACACCGGGGAGCTGTTTTTT,CASSMIAANTGELFF,-,-,TRBJ2-2,TRBV19
TGTGCCAGTAGTATAGGAGGGTTGGTCAACACCATATATTTT,CASSIGGLVNTIYF,-,once,TRBJ1-3,TRBV19
TGTGCCTGGAGTAGAGTAGCGGAGGGGGCCCTGCAGTTCTTC,CAWSRVAEGALQFF,-,-,TRBJ2-1,TRBV30
TGTGCCAGTCGTGAGCTGGGGGACAGGGGGCAAGGTGGCTACACCTTC,CASRELGDRGQGGYTF,TRBD1,-,TRBJ1-2,TRBV19
TGTGCCAGCAGCCAAACCGGGACAGGGAGTGGTGGCTACACCTTC,CASSQTGTGSGGYTF,TRBD1,-,TRBJ1-2,TRBV27
TGTGCCAGCAGCCGAGACAGGGGTGACACTGAAGCTTTCTTT,CASSRDRGDTEAFF,TRBD1,-,TRBJ1-1,TRBV7-8
TGTGCCACCAGGGGAGTAAGTGAGCAGTTCTTC,CATRGVSEQFF,-,-,TRBJ2-1,TRBV24-1
TGTGCCACCAGTGATTTTGCCACAGCTTATGGCTACACCTTC,CATSDFATAYGYTF,-,once,TRBJ1-2,TRBV24-1
TGTGCCAGCGCATGGACTAGCGGGAGGTCCGCCAAAAACATTCAGTACTTC,CASAWTSGRSAKNIQYF,TRBD2,-,TRBJ2-4,TRBV27
TGTGCCAGCAGCCAATCGACAGGGGGCGACGGCTACACCTTC,CASSQSTGGDGYTF,TRBD1,-,TRBJ1-2,TRBV16
TGTGCCAGCAGGAACATACTGGGGGGAGAGACCCAGTACTTC,CASRNILGGETQYF,-,-,TRBJ2-5,TRBV2
TGTGCCAGTAGTACTTCCTGGGGGGGGGTTAGCAATCAGCCCCAGCATTTT,CASSTSWGGVSNQPQHF,-,-,TRBJ1-5,TRBV19
TGTGCCAGCAGCGCTGAAAGGCGGGGCACAGATACGCAGTATTTT,CASSAERRGTDTQYF,-,-,TRBJ2-3,TRBV11-2
TGTGCCAGTAGTGGGGACAGGGCCTATGGCTACACCTTC,CASSGDRAYGYTF,TRBD1,-,TRBJ1-2,TRBV19
TGTGCCAGCAGTTCCTGGACTAGCGGGGGGCCTGAGCAGTTCTTC,CASSSWTSGGPEQFF,TRBD2,-,TRBJ2-1,TRBV2
TGTGCCAGCAGCTTAGTAGGGACATCGGATCAGCCCCAGCATTTT,CASSLVGTSDQPQHF,-,once,TRBJ1-5,TRBV7-8
TGTGCCAGTAGTATGTCGGATGGGCCTAACTCTGGGGCCAACGTCCTGACTTTC,CASSMSDGPNSGANVLTF,-,-,TRBJ2-6,TRBV19
TGTGCCAGCAGCTCCCGGGACAGGGGGCTATCACCCCTCCACTTT,CASSSRDRGLSPLHF,TRBD1,-,TRBJ1-6,TRBV7-8
TGCGCCAGCAGCTTGGACACAAACTATGGCTACACCTTC,CASSLDTNYGYTF,-,-,TRBJ1-2,TRBV5-1
TGTGCCAGCAGCTTAGAGGTATGGGTGAATCGGGGAAATCAGCCCCAGCATTTT,CASSLEVWVNRGNQPQHF,-,-,TRBJ1-5,TRBV7-8
TGTGCCAGCAGTTTTCTATCGGGAGCTCCGTACAATGAGCAGTTCTTC,CASSFLSGAPYNEQFF,-,-,TRBJ2-1,TRBV27
TGCGCCAGCAGCCAAGATATAACAGGGTGGAACACTGAAGCTTTCTTT,CASSQDITGWNTEAFF,-,-,TRBJ1-1,TRBV4-1
TGTGCCAGCAGCCAATCGGGGGGCAAGACAGATACGCAGTATTTT,CASSQSGGKTDTQYF,-,once,TRBJ2-3,TRBV14
TGTGCCAGTAGTAGGCCGGGACAGCACGTCGGGCAGTACTTC,CASSRPGQHVGQYF,TRBD1,-,TRBJ2-7,TRBV19